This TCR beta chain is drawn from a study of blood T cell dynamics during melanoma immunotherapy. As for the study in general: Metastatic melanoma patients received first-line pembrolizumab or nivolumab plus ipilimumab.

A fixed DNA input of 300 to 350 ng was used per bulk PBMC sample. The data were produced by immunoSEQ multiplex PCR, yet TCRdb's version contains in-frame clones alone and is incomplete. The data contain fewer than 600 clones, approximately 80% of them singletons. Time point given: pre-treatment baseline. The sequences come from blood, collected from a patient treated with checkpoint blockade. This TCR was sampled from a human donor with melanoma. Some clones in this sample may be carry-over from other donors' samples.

The CDR3 loop is CASRERQTYGYTF. CDR3 DNA: TGTGCCAGCAGGGAGAGACAGACCTATGGCTACACCTTC. The chain uses TRBV6-1 and TRBJ1-2; a weak D match, TRBD1 (5 bases). V was cut by 6 bases and J by 4 bases, with 12 bases left in between. Germline-derived CDR1 and CDR2 are MNHNS and SASEGT. The CDR3 consists of 13 residues.